This T cell receptor (beta chain) was observed in a study of T cells in Graves' hyperthyroidism and ophthalmopathy. Amplification of TCR beta CDR3 regions was performed using RNA transcripts as template. First-round RT-PCR targeting the TCR CDR3 was performed with the HTBI primer set. TCRdb ran MiXCR on the multiplex PCR reads and lists one entry per CDR3 protein. The sample yields under 250,000 distinct CDR3 sequences, 17% seen once. This clonotype occurred a few times. The ends lost 4 bases at V and 3 bases at J; junction bases unmatched: 5. Germline CDR1 is SGHRS and CDR2 is YFSETQ. The CDR3 is 14 residues long.

Sequenced sample: blood. The chain combines TRBV5-1 with TRBJ2-5; 8 positions agree with TRBD1. The clonotype was recovered from a man aged 45 to 65 with Graves' hyperthyroidism. The CDR3 sequence: CASSPGQGKETQYF. The CDR3 nucleotides read TGCGCCAGCAGCCCTGGACAGGGCAAAGAGACCCAGTACTTC.